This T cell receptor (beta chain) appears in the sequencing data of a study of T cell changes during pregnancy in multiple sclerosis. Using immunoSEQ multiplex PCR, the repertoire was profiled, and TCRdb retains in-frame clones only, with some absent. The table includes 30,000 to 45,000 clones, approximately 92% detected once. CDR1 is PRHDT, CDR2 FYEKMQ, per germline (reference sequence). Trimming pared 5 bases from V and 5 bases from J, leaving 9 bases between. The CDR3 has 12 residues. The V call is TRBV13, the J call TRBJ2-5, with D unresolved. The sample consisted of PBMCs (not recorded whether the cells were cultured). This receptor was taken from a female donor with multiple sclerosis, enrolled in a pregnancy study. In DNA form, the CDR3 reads TGTGCCAGCAGCCGGATCAGCGAGACCCAGTACTTC. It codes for CASSRISETQYF.